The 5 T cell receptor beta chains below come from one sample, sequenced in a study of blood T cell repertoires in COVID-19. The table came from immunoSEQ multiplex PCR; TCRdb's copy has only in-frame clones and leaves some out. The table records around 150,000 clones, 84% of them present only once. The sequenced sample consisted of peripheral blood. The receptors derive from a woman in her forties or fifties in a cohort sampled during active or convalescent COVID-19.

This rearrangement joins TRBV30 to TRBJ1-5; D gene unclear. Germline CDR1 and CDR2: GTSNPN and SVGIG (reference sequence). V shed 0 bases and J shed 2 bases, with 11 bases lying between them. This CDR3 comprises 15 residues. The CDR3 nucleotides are TGTGCCTGGAGTGTAGCCACTTACGGCAATCAGCCCCAGCATTTT. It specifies CAWSVATYGNQPQHF.

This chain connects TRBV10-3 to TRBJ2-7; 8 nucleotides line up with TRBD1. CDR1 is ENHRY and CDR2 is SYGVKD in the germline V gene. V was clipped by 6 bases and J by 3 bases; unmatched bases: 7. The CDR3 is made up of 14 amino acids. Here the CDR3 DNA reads TGTGCCATCAGCATAGACAGGGGATACTACGAGCAGTACTTC. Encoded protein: CAISIDRGYYEQYF.

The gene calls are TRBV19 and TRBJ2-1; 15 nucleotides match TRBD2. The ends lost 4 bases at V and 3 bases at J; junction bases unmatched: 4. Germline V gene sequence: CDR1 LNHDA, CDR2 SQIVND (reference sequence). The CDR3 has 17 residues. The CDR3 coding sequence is TGTGCCAGTAGTAAAGGGACTAGCGGGGGGAACTACAATGAGCAGTTCTTC. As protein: CASSKGTSGGNYNEQFF.

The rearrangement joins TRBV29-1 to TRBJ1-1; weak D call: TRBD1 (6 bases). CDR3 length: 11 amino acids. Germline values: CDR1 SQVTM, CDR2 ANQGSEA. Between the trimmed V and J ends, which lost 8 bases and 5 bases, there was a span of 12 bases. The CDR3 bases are TGCAGCAGCAGGGGAGGGACTGAAGCTTTCTTT. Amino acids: CSSRGGTEAFF.

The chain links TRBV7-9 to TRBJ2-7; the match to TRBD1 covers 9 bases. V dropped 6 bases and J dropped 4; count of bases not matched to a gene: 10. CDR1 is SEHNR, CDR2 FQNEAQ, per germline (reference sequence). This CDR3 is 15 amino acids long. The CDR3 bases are TGTGCCAGCAGGCCCCCGGGGACAGGGTTTTACGAGCAGTACTTC. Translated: CASRPPGTGFYEQYF.